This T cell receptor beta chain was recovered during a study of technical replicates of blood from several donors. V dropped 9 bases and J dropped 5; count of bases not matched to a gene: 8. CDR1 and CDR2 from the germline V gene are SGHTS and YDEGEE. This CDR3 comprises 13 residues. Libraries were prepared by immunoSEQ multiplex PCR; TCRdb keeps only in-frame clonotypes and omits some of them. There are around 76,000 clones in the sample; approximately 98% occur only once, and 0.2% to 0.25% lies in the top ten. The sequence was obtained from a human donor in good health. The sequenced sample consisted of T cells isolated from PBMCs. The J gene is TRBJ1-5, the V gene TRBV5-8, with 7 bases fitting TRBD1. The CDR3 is CATPGQLHQPQHF. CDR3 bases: TGTGCCACCCCGGGACAGTTACATCAGCCCCAGCATTTT.